The 21 T cell receptor beta chains below were found in one sample sequenced in a study of beta chain features in type 1 diabetes (dated by TCRdb to 2017 to 2018). Broad study findings and their caveats: A moderate but significant shortening of TCRB CDR3 length was observed in type 1 diabetes patients in all four CD4+ subsets.

These receptors are not linked to any known antigen. The library was produced with the immunoSEQ multiplex PCR assay. The High Capacity cDNA Reverse Transcription Kit was used to reverse transcribe all of the isolated RNA, meaning that expressed TCRB transcripts were what got sequenced. As stored in TCRdb, this immuneACCESS dataset retains in-frame rearrangements with V and J assigned. A fraction of the clones does not appear; measured against another copy, unresolved V genes explain less than half of the discrepancy, and the remainder lacks a known reason. This sample comprises 50,000 to 70,000 clones, 52% of them detected only once. The biggest ten clones account for 2% to 3% of the sample. The specimen sequenced was Tregs from blood. Taken with the paper, the label for cell subset or site translates to: regulatory CD4+ T cells. The receptors stem from a woman between 35 and 50 years old with type 1 diabetes.

DNA for the CDR3: TGTGCCAGCATCGCGACAGGGTCCTACGAGCAGTACTTC. Protein sequence: CASIATGSYEQYF. The chain combines TRBV6-6 with TRBJ2-7, with 7 bases that match TRBD1. Germline trimming cut 7 bases from V and 1 base from J; bases unmatched to any gene: 4. CDR3 length: 13 residues. Germline CDR1 and CDR2: MNHNY and SVGAGI (reference sequence).

The chain has TRBV4-3 and TRBJ1-4; unclear D gene. Per germline, CDR1 LGHNA and CDR2 YSLEER. The CDR3 runs 15 residues. V dropped 4 bases and J dropped 0 bases, with 9 bases sitting between them. The CDR3 protein is CASSPFYATNEKLFF. Written as DNA, the CDR3 is TGCGCCAGCAGCCCCTTCTACGCAACTAATGAAAAACTGTTTTTT.

This clone has a single count. DNA for the CDR3: TGCGCCAGCAGTCCCGGGACAGCTTCGAGGGGTAATGAAAAACTGTTTTTT. It translates to CASSPGTASRGNEKLFF. The chain combines TRBV4-3 with TRBJ1-4; 7 nucleotides match TRBD1. The germline CDR1 and CDR2 sequences are LGHNA and YSLEER. Losses at the gene ends were 6 bases for V and 4 bases for J; bases not matched to a gene: 14. The CDR3 covers 17 residues.

The table lists this clone with a few counts. V usage is TRBV2 and J usage is TRBJ2-1; 11 nucleotides agree with TRBD2. Germline assignment: CDR1 SNHLY and CDR2 FYNNEI. J lost 4 bases, V lost 2 bases, and 1 base had no gene match. The CDR3 is made up of 15 amino acids. The CDR3 sequence is CASSETSGRYNEQFF. The DNA for the CDR3 is TGTGCCAGCAGTGAAACTAGCGGGAGATACAATGAGCAGTTCTTC. Variable domain in full (rest from reference TRBV2 and TRBJ2-1): EPEVTQTPSHQVTQMGQEVILRCVPISNHLYFYWYRQILGQKVEFLVSFYNNEISEKSEIFDDQFSVERPDGSNFTLKIRSTKLEDSAMYFCASSETSGRYNEQFFGPGTRLTVL.

The rearrangement joins TRBV27 to TRBJ2-2; 7 bases match TRBD1. Germline lookup yields CDR1 MNHEY and CDR2 SMNVEV (reference sequence). With V trimmed by 5 bases and J by 3 bases, 6 bases remained unmatched. The CDR3 is 15 amino acids. CDR3: CASSPRDRDTGELFF. The CDR3 coding sequence is TGTGCCAGCAGTCCCCGGGACAGAGACACCGGGGAGCTGTTTTTT.

By share, this clone counts as medium-sized. The chain links TRBV7-7 to TRBJ2-3; D is ambiguous. There are 13 residues in the CDR3. Germline V lookup: CDR1 SSHAT, CDR2 FNYEAQ (reference sequence). The ends were cut back, 0 bases at V and 4 bases at J, with 5 bases in the middle. The CDR3 sequence: CASSLAASDTQYF. Here the CDR3 DNA reads TGTGCCAGCAGCTTAGCGGCTTCAGATACGCAGTATTTT.

The rearrangement uses TRBV9 and TRBJ2-7, with 8 bases aligning to TRBD1. V was clipped by 4 bases and J by 3 bases; unmatched bases: 6. The length of the CDR3 is 14 residues. CDR1 is SGDLS and CDR2 is YYNGEE in the germline V gene. The CDR3 spells CASSWGQDFYEQYF. DNA of the CDR3: TGTGCCAGCAGCTGGGGACAGGACTTCTACGAGCAGTACTTC. The full variable domain, in which reference TRBV9 and TRBJ2-7 provide the parts outside the CDR3, is DSGVTQTPKHLITATGQRVTLRCSPRSGDLSVYWYQQSLDQGLQFLIQYYNGEERAKGNILERFSAQQFPDLHSELNLSSLELGDSALYFCASSWGQDFYEQYFGPGTRLTVT.

CDR3 protein: CASSLSPGVSYEQYF. DNA for the CDR3: TGTGCCAGCAGCTTGTCGCCGGGAGTCTCCTACGAGCAGTACTTC. The V gene is TRBV5-4, the J gene TRBJ2-7; weak D call: TRBD2 (6 bases). The V and J ends lost 1 base and 0 bases respectively, with 11 bases between them. This CDR3 contains 15 residues. CDR1 is SGHNT, CDR2 YYREEE, per germline (reference sequence).

The CDR3 protein is CASSSHSGGNTGELFF. The CDR3 region has the DNA TGTGCCAGCAGCTCTCATAGCGGGGGGAACACCGGGGAGCTGTTTTTT. V is TRBV7-2 and J is TRBJ2-2, with TRBD2 matching over 9 bases. The CDR3 sequence is 16 residues long. With 4 bases clipped from V and 1 base from J, the junction kept 4 bases outside the gene matches. Germline CDR1 and CDR2: SGHTA and FQGNSA.

V gene TRBV5-1 combines with J gene TRBJ1-1; tentatively, D is TRBD1 (6 bases). CDR3 length: 14 residues. The germline V gene has CDR1 SGHRS and CDR2 YFSETQ. Trimming pared 0 bases from V and 2 bases from J, leaving 8 bases between. As DNA, the CDR3 is TGCGCCAGCAGCTTGGTACAGGGCAACACTGAAGCTTTCTTT. This sequence encodes CASSLVQGNTEAFF.

This clone showed up just a few times. This chain links TRBV7-8 with TRBJ2-5; 12 bases line up with TRBD2. Germline CDR1 SGHVS, CDR2 FQNEAQ. The CDR3 spans 16 residues. Unmatched junction bases numbered 7, after V lost 5 bases and J lost 3 bases. The CDR3 bases are TGTGCCAGCAGCAGTCTAGCGGGGGGGCGGAAAGAGACCCAGTACTTC. As protein: CASSSLAGGRKETQYF.

The chain recombines TRBV10-3 with TRBJ1-2; TRBD1 matches 7 bases. The junction had 5 bases not matched to a gene; V was cut back by 10 bases and J by 0 bases. This CDR3 comprises 13 residues. CDR1 is ENHRY and CDR2 is SYGVKD in the germline V gene. The CDR3 coding sequence is TGTGCCACTCGGACAGGCACTAACTATGGCTACACCTTC. This sequence encodes CATRTGTNYGYTF.

This chain joins TRBV2 and TRBJ1-2; D is uncertain. The CDR3 spans 14 residues. V lost 0 bases to trimming and J lost 2 bases, with 7 bases between them. Germline V gene lookup returns CDR1 SNHLY and CDR2 FYNNEI. CDR3 sequence (DNA): TGTGCCAGCAGTGAAGCTAACTTAAACTATGGCTACACCTTC. The encoded protein is CASSEANLNYGYTF.

The chain recombines TRBV2 with TRBJ2-1; 8 positions match TRBD2. The CDR3 loop spans 14 amino acids. Unmatched junction bases numbered 7, after V lost 5 bases and J lost 7 bases. Germline V gene data show CDR1 as SNHLY and CDR2 as FYNNEI. For the CDR3, the DNA is TGTGCCAGCAGTAGGTTAGCGGGGCAAAATGAGCAGTTCTTC. Its protein product is CASSRLAGQNEQFF.

CDR3 sequence: CASSSTGAGELFF. CDR3 nucleotide sequence: TGCGCCAGCAGCTCCACAGGGGCCGGGGAGCTGTTTTTT. This chain links TRBV5-1 with TRBJ2-2, with 7 bases matching TRBD1. The germline gives CDR1 SGHRS, CDR2 YFSETQ. This CDR3 has 13 amino acids. Trimming cost V 3 bases and J 6 bases; bases outside gene matches: 2. Full variable domain (rest looked up from reference TRBV5-1 and TRBJ2-2): KAGVTQTPRYLIKTRGQQVTLSCSPISGHRSVSWYQQTPGQGLQFLFEYFSETQRNKGNFPGRFSGRQFSNSRSEMNVSTLELGDSALYLCASSSTGAGELFFGEGSRLTVL.

By sample share, this clone is medium-sized. The V call is TRBV5-6, the J call TRBJ2-7, with a possible D match to TRBD1 (5 bases). The CDR3 covers 13 residues. The V gene lost 0 bases and the J gene lost 6 bases, with 10 bases spanning the gap. Per the germline V gene, CDR1 is SGHDT and CDR2 is YYEEEE. CDR3 sequence: CASSLGGRGEQYF. DNA for the CDR3: TGTGCCAGCAGCTTGGGGGGCAGAGGCGAGCAGTACTTC.

The J gene is TRBJ1-1, the V gene TRBV28, with D tentatively TRBD1 (5 bases). Germline V gene sequence: CDR1 MDHEN, CDR2 SYDVKM. Trimming left V 3 bases short and J 3 bases short, with 17 bases between. This CDR3 region has 16 residues. The CDR3 sequence is CASSFGQRTEDTEAFF. DNA for the CDR3: TGTGCCAGCAGTTTTGGACAACGTACCGAGGACACTGAAGCTTTCTTT.

V is TRBV27 and J is TRBJ1-1, with D hard to call. V lost 3 bases, J lost 1 base, and 6 bases lay in between. CDR3 length: 13 residues. Germline CDR1 MNHEY, CDR2 SMNVEV (reference sequence). CDR3 in DNA: TGTGCCAGCAGTTTGAGGGAGAACACTGAAGCTTTCTTT. Its translation is CASSLRENTEAFF.

This sequence joins TRBV5-1 and TRBJ2-3; D is unclear. V was pared by 7 bases and J by 0 bases, with 6 bases between. The CDR3 is 12 amino acids. Germline CDR1 is SGHRS and CDR2 is YFSETQ. The CDR3 nucleotides read TGCGCCAGCCAGACTAGCACAGATACGCAGTATTTT. Protein sequence: CASQTSTDTQYF.

This clone was counted a few times. This rearrangement joins TRBV7-9 to TRBJ2-3, with D possibly matching TRBD1 (5 bases). In germline, CDR1 is SEHNR, CDR2 FQNEAQ (reference sequence). Deletions cut 4 bases from V and 3 bases from J, with 8 bases between. The CDR3 contains 13 residues. The CDR3 nucleotides read TGTGCCAGCAGCTCGCAGGGTACAGATACGCAGTATTTT. Residues: CASSSQGTDTQYF.

The V call is TRBV5-1, the J call TRBJ1-6; a weak D match, TRBD1 (6 bases). This CDR3 has 13 residues. V lost 1 base and J lost 8, with 7 bases in between. CDR1 is SGHRS and CDR2 is YFSETQ in the germline V gene. The CDR3 DNA reads as TGCGCCAGCAGCTTGAACAGGGATTCACCCCTCCACTTT. Translation gives CASSLNRDSPLHF.